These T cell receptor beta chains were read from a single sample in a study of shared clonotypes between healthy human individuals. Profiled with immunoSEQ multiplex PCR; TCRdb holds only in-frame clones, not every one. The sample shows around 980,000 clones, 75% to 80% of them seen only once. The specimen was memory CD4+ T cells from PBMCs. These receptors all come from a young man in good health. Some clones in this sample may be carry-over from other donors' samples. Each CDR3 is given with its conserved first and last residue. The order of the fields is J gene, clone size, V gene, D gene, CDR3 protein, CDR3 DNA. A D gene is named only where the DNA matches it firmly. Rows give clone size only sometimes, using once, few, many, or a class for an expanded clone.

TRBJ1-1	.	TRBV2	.	CASTWSVPAAFF	TGTGCCAGCACCTGGTCGGTCCCGGCAGCTTTCTTT
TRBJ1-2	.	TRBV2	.	CASSEYASYGYTF	TGTGCCAGCAGTGAATATGCCAGCTATGGCTACACCTTC
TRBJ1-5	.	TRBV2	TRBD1	CASRMDRAQPQHF	TGTGCCAGCAGGATGGACAGGGCCCAGCCCCAGCATTTT
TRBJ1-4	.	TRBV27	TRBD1	CASSASGQGYEKLFF	TGTGCCAGCAGTGCCTCGGGACAGGGGTACGAAAAACTGTTTTTT
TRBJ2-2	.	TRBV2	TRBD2	CASRDGLAGDRGELFF	TGTGCCAGCAGGGACGGACTAGCGGGAGACCGCGGGGAGCTGTTTTTT
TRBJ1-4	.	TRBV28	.	CASSPSGGGNEKLFF	TGTGCCAGCAGTCCCAGTGGAGGGGGTAATGAAAAACTGTTTTTT
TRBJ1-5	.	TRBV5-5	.	CASSSQGDQPQHF	TGTGCCAGCAGCTCGCAGGGTGATCAGCCCCAGCATTTT
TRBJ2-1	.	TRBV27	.	CASSLFGTNSDEQFF	TGTGCCAGCAGTTTATTTGGGACAAATAGCGATGAGCAGTTCTTC
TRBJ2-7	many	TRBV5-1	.	CASSPFQGSRLYEQYF	TGCGCCAGCAGCCCTTTTCAGGGCAGCCGGCTTTACGAGCAGTACTTC
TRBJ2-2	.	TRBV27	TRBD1	CASSLDRGRTGELFF	TGTGCCAGCAGTCTGGACAGGGGGCGCACCGGGGAGCTGTTTTTT
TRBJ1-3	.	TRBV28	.	CASSSAGSGSGNTIYF	TGTGCCAGCAGCTCCGCTGGGTCCGGGTCTGGAAACACCATATATTTT
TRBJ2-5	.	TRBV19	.	CASSIVGWGTKTQYF	TGTGCCAGTAGTATAGTAGGGTGGGGTACGAAGACCCAGTACTTC
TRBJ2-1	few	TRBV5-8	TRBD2	CASSSPLGGSINEQFF	TGTGCCAGCAGCTCCCCACTAGGCGGGAGTATCAATGAGCAGTTCTTC
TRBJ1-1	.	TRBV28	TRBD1	CASRQQGGTEAFF	TGTGCCAGCAGACAACAGGGGGGCACTGAAGCTTTCTTT
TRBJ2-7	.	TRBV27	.	CASSLSVYYEQYF	TGTGCCAGCAGTTTGTCGGTTTACTACGAGCAGTACTTC
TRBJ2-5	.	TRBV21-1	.	CASSKGTAQETQYF	TGTGCCAGCAGCAAAGGGACAGCACAAGAGACCCAGTACTTC
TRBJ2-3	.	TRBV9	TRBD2	CASSVQPAGVVDTQYF	TGTGCCAGCAGCGTACAACCAGCGGGAGTGGTGGATACGCAGTATTTT
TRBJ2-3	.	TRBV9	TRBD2	CASSAPSGRAVDTQYF	TGTGCCAGCAGCGCTCCTAGCGGGAGGGCCGTGGATACGCAGTATTTT
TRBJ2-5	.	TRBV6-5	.	CASWRSQETQYF	TGTGCCAGCTGGCGATCCCAAGAGACCCAGTACTTC
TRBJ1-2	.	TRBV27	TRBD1	CASGRGTGVSNYGYTF	TGTGCCAGCGGACGGGGGACAGGGGTCTCTAACTATGGCTACACCTTC
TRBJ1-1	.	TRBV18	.	CASSSGQNTEAFF	TGTGCCAGCTCATCGGGACAGAACACTGAAGCTTTCTTT
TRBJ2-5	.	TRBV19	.	CASTKVGFSGTQYF	TGTGCCAGTACCAAGGTCGGTTTCTCGGGGACCCAGTACTTC
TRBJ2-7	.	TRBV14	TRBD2	CASSPGGSPREQYF	TGTGCCAGCAGCCCTGGCGGGAGCCCCCGCGAGCAGTACTTC
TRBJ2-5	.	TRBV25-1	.	CASSESRQLQETQYF	TGTGCCAGCAGTGAATCCCGACAGTTACAAGAGACCCAGTACTTC
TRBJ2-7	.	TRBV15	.	CATSARGYEQYF	TGTGCCACCAGCGCAAGGGGCTACGAGCAGTACTTC
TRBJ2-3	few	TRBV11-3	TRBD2	CASSLGRRESTDTQYF	TGTGCCAGCAGCTTAGGAAGGCGGGAGAGCACAGATACGCAGTATTTT
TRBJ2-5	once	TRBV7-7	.	CASSFLPGSETQYF	TGTGCCAGCAGCTTCCTCCCCGGGTCGGAGACCCAGTACTTC
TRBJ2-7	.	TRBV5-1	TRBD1	CASSPTGGPGEQYF	TGCGCCAGCAGCCCGACAGGGGGACCGGGGGAGCAGTACTTC
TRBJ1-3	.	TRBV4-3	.	CASSQESSTGNTIYF	TGCGCCAGCAGCCAAGAGTCGAGTACTGGAAACACCATATATTTT
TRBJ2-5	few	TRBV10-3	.	CATTSGWEQYF	TGTGCCACCACAAGCGGGTGGGAGCAGTACTTC
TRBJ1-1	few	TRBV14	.	CASSQDYGIMNTEAFF	TGTGCCAGCAGCCAAGATTACGGGATTATGAACACTGAAGCTTTCTTT
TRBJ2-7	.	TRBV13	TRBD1	CASTLRQGAPYEQYF	TGTGCCAGCACTCTACGGCAGGGGGCCCCCTACGAGCAGTACTTC
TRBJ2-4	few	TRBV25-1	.	CASSERDAAKNIQYF	TGTGCCAGCAGTGAAAGGGACGCCGCCAAAAACATTCAGTACTTC
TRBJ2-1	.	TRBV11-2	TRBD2	CASSSGLVVYNEQFF	TGTGCCAGCAGCTCGGGACTAGTCGTTTACAATGAGCAGTTCTTC
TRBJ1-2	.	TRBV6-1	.	CASSVQRGNYGYTF	TGTGCCAGCAGTGTTCAACGGGGGAACTATGGCTACACCTTC
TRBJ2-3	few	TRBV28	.	CASVKGLYTDTQYF	TGTGCCAGCGTGAAGGGCCTCTATACAGATACGCAGTATTTT
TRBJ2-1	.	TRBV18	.	CASSSTTVGEGNEQFF	TGTGCCAGCTCATCCACTACCGTGGGAGAAGGCAATGAGCAGTTCTTC
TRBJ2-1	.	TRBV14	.	CASSQRGGAGRYNEQFF	TGTGCCAGCAGCCAGAGGGGGGGAGCGGGACGCTACAATGAGCAGTTCTTC
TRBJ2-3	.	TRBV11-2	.	CASGGAVTDTQYF	TGTGCCAGCGGGGGGGCAGTCACAGATACGCAGTATTTT
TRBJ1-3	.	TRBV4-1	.	CASSQAQGGTSFLGNTIYF	TGCGCCAGCAGCCAAGCCCAGGGCGGGACATCCTTTTTAGGAAACACCATATATTTT
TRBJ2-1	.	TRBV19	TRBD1	CASSPWTGANSNEQFF	TGTGCCAGTAGTCCGTGGACAGGGGCTAATTCCAATGAGCAGTTCTTC
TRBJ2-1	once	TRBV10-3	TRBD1	CAISESTGGSSYNEQFF	TGTGCCATCAGTGAGTCGACAGGGGGTAGCTCCTACAATGAGCAGTTCTTC
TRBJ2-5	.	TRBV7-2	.	CASSRGGETQYF	TGTGCCAGCAGCCGAGGGGGGGAGACCCAGTACTTC
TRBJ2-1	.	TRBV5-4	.	CASSPTSSYNEQFF	TGTGCCAGCAGCCCCACTAGCTCCTACAATGAGCAGTTCTTC
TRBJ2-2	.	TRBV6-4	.	CASSRSANTGELFF	TGTGCCAGCAGTCGATCGGCCAACACCGGGGAGCTGTTTTTT
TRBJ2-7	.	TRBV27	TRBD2	CASSLRAGDSGRASYEQYF	TGTGCCAGCAGTTTACGGGCAGGAGATAGCGGGAGGGCCTCCTACGAGCAGTACTTC
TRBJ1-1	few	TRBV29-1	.	CSSWRMEGWGNTEAFF	TGCAGCTCGTGGCGAATGGAGGGCTGGGGAAACACTGAAGCTTTCTTT
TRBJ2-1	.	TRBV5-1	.	CASSSRKTSNEQFF	TGCGCCAGCAGCTCCAGAAAGACTAGTAATGAGCAGTTCTTC
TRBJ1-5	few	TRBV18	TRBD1	CASSPGQGDQPQHF	TGTGCCAGCTCTCCTGGACAGGGGGATCAGCCCCAGCATTTT
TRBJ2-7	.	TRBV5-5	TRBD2	CASSRGTSGSYEQYF	TGTGCCAGCAGCCGAGGGACTAGCGGGTCCTACGAGCAGTACTTC
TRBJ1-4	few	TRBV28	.	CASRRATNEKLFF	TGTGCCAGCAGGCGCGCAACTAATGAAAAACTGTTTTTT
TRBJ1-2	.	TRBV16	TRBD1	CASSQSTTGGGYTF	TGTGCCAGCAGCCAATCGACGACAGGGGGAGGCTACACCTTC
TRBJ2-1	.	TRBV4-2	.	CASSQEREPFNEQFF	TGTGCCAGCAGCCAAGAGAGAGAACCCTTCAATGAGCAGTTCTTC
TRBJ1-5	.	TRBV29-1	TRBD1	CSPRERQGAGQPQHF	TGCAGCCCACGCGAGAGGCAGGGGGCTGGTCAGCCCCAGCATTTT
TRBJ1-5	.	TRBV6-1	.	CASSESGSNQPQHF	TGTGCCAGCAGTGAATCAGGCAGCAATCAGCCCCAGCATTTT